This entry concerns a single TCR beta chain. No antigen is known for it. The data stem from a study of T-cell memory formation after mild COVID-19. Germline loops: CDR1 SNHLY, CDR2 FYNNEI. The CDR3 extends over 14 amino acids. Germline trimming cut 5 bases from V and 9 bases from J; bases unmatched to any gene: 10. 5'RACE with constant-segment primers yielded barcoded, UMI-tagged TCR alpha and TCR beta cDNA libraries. TCRdb analysed the 5' RACE reads with MiXCR anew, one entry per CDR3 protein. The table shows around 340,000 distinct CDR3 sequences, with roughly 21% occurring only once. Study observations and caveats: CD4/CD8 balance characterized clones contracting day 15 to 85, and CD4+ skew characterized later expanders.

The sequenced sample was PBMCs or a T cell subset sorted from them (not recorded which). This sequence joins TRBV2 and TRBJ2-1; 7 positions agree with TRBD2. The receptor's source is an adult woman who had mild COVID-19 (a few samples of this study predate the infection). Cell type and time point are not known. CDR3 DNA: TGTGCCAGCAGTCGGGACTATAGAACCCTTGAGCAGTTCTTC. Translating gives CASSRDYRTLEQFF. Using reference TRBV2 and TRBJ2-1 for the parts outside the CDR3, the full variable domain is EPEVTQTPSHQVTQMGQEVILRCVPISNHLYFYWYRQILGQKVEFLVSFYNNEISEKSEIFDDQFSVERPDGSNFTLKIRSTKLEDSAMYFCASSRDYRTLEQFFGPGTRLTVL.